This T cell receptor beta chain was sequenced in a study of cytomegalovirus exposure and HLA in healthy donors. Whole-study results and caveats: One later analysis reportedly identified an Asian-associated ancestry cluster that showed fewer N-insertions than the roughly 600-donor mean. By HLA locus, TCR association rates varied in a later analysis, with DRB1 showing the most and HLA-C the fewest. The study dropped some indistinguishable V segments, TRBV6-2 and TRBV6-3 among them.

It was with 60 Vbeta and 13 Jbeta primers that the PCR ran. The protocol was immunoSEQ multiplex PCR, while the TCRdb copy is restricted to in-frame clones and leaves out a portion. The top ten clones hold about 2.9% of a sample with more than 140,000 clones, 50% to 75% of them seen once. Comments on this clone: Its antigen remains unknown.

Trimming stripped 1 base from V and 6 bases from J, with 14 bases between. The CDR3 runs 15 residues. Per the germline V gene, CDR1 is SGHRS and CDR2 is YFSETQ. The clonotype originates from a woman aged 25 to 39 in good health and CMV-seropositive. V usage is TRBV5-1 and J usage is TRBJ2-1; D possibly corresponds to TRBD2 (6 bases). The specimen was PBMCs. This CDR3 reads CASSLLGGEVNEQFF. CDR3 sequence (DNA): TGCGCCAGCAGCTTGTTAGGCGGGGAAGTCAATGAGCAGTTCTTC.